This T cell receptor (beta chain) was sequenced in a study of blood T cell repertoires in COVID-19. As for the study in general: Acute and convalescent COVID-19 specimens originated in the United States, Italy and Spain.

The CDR3 sequence is 13 residues long. V was cut by 4 bases and J by 0 bases, with 6 bases left in between. The germline V gene encodes CDR1 SGHNT and CDR2 YENEEA. Generated by immunoSEQ multiplex PCR, the TCRdb table keeps only in-frame clones and is missing some. The data contain over 100,000 clones, roughly 80% of them singletons. This sequence originates from a man aged 55-75 years with acute or convalescent COVID-19. The specimen was peripheral blood. The chain carries TRBV11-3 and TRBJ1-1, with a tentative D call TRBD1 (5 bases). The CDR3 nucleotides are TGTGCCAGCAGCTCAGGGTTGAACACTGAAGCTTTCTTT. Translating it yields CASSSGLNTEAFF.